In its sample, the clone carrying this T cell receptor (beta chain) was seen once. Its cognate antigen is unknown. This sample is drawn from a study of graft-versus-host responses after intestinal transplantation. Turning to the study itself: Isolated intestinal, liver-intestinal, or multivisceral transplants had been given to the recipients. For around 3 years after anti-thymocyte globulin induction, all recipients took tacrolimus and steroids.

General study findings and limits: Peak circulating GvH clone levels tracked with early post-transplant HvG declines. Recipient marrow harbored GvH clones, some of which surfaced first in ileum or blood.

Only in-frame clones appear in the TCRdb table, and some are missing; sequencing was by immunoSEQ multiplex PCR. Here the sample spans about 92,000 clones, under 95% being singletons. This CDR3 is built from 15 residues. V was clipped by 3 bases and J by 3 bases, with 15 bases between them. Germline-derived CDR1 and CDR2 are MDHEN and SYDVKM. The rearrangement links TRBV28 to TRBJ2-7; D might be TRBD1 (5 bases). The material sequenced was unstimulated CD8+ T cells sorted from spleen or lymph node cells, taken before intestinal transplant. The receptor was isolated from a human donor who received an intestinal transplant. The CDR3 reads CASSLVQASNYEQYF. The CDR3, as DNA: TGTGCCAGCAGTTTGGTACAGGCCAGTAACTACGAGCAGTACTTC.